This note documents a single T cell receptor (beta chain) sequence. Its specificity is unknown. These data are taken from a study of siplizumab effects on memory and regulatory T cells. Broader study findings: Naive T cell populations appeared to exhibit greater diversity than memory cells and appeared to be major alloresponse contributors.

Per sample, 90,000 to 100,000 TCR templates were assayed. Sequencing used immunoSEQ multiplex PCR; TCRdb keeps in-frame clones, though not all of them. The sample holds over 45,000 clones, approximately 97% seen once. CDR1 SGDLS and CDR2 YYNGEE come from the germline V gene. V lost 0 bases and J 5 bases, leaving 9 bases between the germline ends. This CDR3 comprises 14 residues. The source is a human donor in good health. This chain uses TRBV9 with TRBJ2-1; D is possibly TRBD2 (6 bases). Material for sequencing was naive CD8+ T cells sorted from blood. DNA for the CDR3: TGTGCCAGCAGCGTAGCAGGCGGGAACAATGAGCAGTTCTTC. Translation: CASSVAGGNNEQFF.